This TCR gamma chain derives from a study of fetal and pediatric gammadelta thymocytes (dated by TCRdb to the early 2020s). With respect to the entire study: The bulk gammadelta thymocyte repertoires combined previously published and newly generated, unpublished data and were used to strengthen a single-cell study of gammadelta thymocyte development. Unpublished data were combined with previously published data (refs 27,28) to make up the bulk gammadelta thymocyte repertoires. To increase subject numbers and strengthen the CDR3 publicity analysis, bulk TCR repertoire data were added. A total of some 10 subjects, comprising 3 fetal thymus donors and 7 pediatric thymus donors, were covered by the bulk gammadelta thymocyte repertoire set.

The research as a whole found: Compared with post-natal repertoires, fetal gammadelta thymocyte repertoires were previously reported to be enriched for TRDV2, TRGV8 and TRGV9 usage, low N additions and public CDR3s.

Instrument on record: Illumina MiSeq. Turning to the authors' computational methods: For the publicity analysis, the Vgamma9Vdelta2 and nonVgamma9Vdelta2 bulk CDR3 files from each subject were merged to form one combined repertoire per subject. CDR3 publicity was given a score from 0 to 19 by checking each amino acid sequence across 9 single-cell datasets and 10 bulk repertoires with base R and dplyr. TCRdb reanalyzed the public reads with the CATT caller, and identical DNA sequences were merged afterwards. TCRdb's processing, not the authors' own work, is the source of the V and J calls. In all, the sample holds around 150 gamma-chain clones, and roughly 6.5% of those were seen once. The ten largest account for around 48% of the sample. Points on this clone: This clone's antigen is unknown. The TCRdb protein, from a much larger clone, departs from this DNA's translation at residue 5, likely by read error; the protein shown derives from the DNA.

The CDR3 contains 16 residues, cysteine and phenylalanine counted. Only CDR3 DNA is held: 48 bases, read in frame from base 1. Taken from the germline V gene (reference sequence), the CDR1 and CDR2 loops are GITISATS and ISYDGTV. Thymocytes were stained with Zombie NIR viability dye plus antibodies to CD3 (UCHT1), TCRgammadelta (11F2), TCRVgamma9 (IMMU360) and TCRVdelta2 (IMMU389). Bulk TRD and TRG CDR3 repertoires were produced separately from sorted Vgamma9Vdelta2 and nonVgamma9Vdelta2 gammadelta thymocytes taken from human fetal and pediatric thymuses. Children undergoing cardiac surgery in Belgium were the source of the pediatric thymus tissue. Pediatric thymus donors in the study were aged between 1 and 11 years. As previously described, thymic cell suspensions were prepared from both fetal and post-natal thymuses. CD3+ gammadeltaTCR+ Vgamma9+ Vdelta2+ cells were sorted as Vgamma9Vdelta2 thymocytes. Cell sorting was done on a FACS Aria III cell sorter (BD Biosciences).

The receptor comes from a child who underwent cardiac surgery and was recorded as healthy. Sequencing was performed on Vgamma9Vdelta2 gamma-delta T cells from the thymus. The cell subset or site label corresponds to: sorted CD3+gammadeltaTCR+Vgamma9+Vdelta2+ thymocytes. The V and J genes are TRGV9 and TRGJP. The CDR3 amino acid sequence is: CALWGVQELGKKIKVF. The DNA sequence is given as TGTGCCTTGTGGGGGGTGCAAGAGTTGGGCAAAAAAATCAAGGTATTT.